Listed here are 18 T cell receptor beta chains from one sample, sequenced in a study of blood T cell repertoires in COVID-19. Clones were read by immunoSEQ multiplex PCR, and TCRdb kept only the in-frame ones, dropping some. The data hold 110,000 to 150,000 clones, with 88% observed a single time. Source material: peripheral blood. Receptor source: a man aged 50 to 60 with active or convalescent COVID-19.

The chain joins TRBV7-9 to TRBJ2-7; no clear D gene. The V end lost 2 bases, the J end lost 2 bases, and 10 bases lay between the germline ends. Germline V gene data show CDR1 as SEHNR and CDR2 as FQNEAQ (reference sequence). The CDR3 length is 14 residues. CDR3 DNA sequence: TGTGCCAGCAGCTTATTATCTGGGCCCTACGAGCAGTACTTC. Its protein is CASSLLSGPYEQYF.

J is TRBJ1-3 and V is TRBV7-9; D not resolved. V lost 7 bases and J 0 bases, leaving 13 bases between the germline ends. The CDR3 is 15 residues long. Looked up from germline, CDR1 is SEHNR and CDR2 is FQNEAQ (reference sequence). The CDR3 DNA is TGTGCCAGCACCGAAGGAGGGAACTCTGGAAACACCATATATTTT. Translation gives CASTEGGNSGNTIYF.

This chain connects TRBV29-1 to TRBJ2-5; 10 bases match TRBD2. Per germline, CDR1 SQVTM and CDR2 ANQGSEA. The V segment lost 7 bases and the J segment 2 bases; nucleotides outside the gene matches: 7. The CDR3 consists of 14 residues. The CDR3 coding sequence is TGCAGCGCCCCCGTAGCGGGAGGACAAGAGACCCAGTACTTC. Protein sequence: CSAPVAGGQETQYF.

The chain has TRBV27 and TRBJ2-5; 8 bases map to TRBD1. Germline V gene lookup returns CDR1 MNHEY and CDR2 SMNVEV (reference sequence). V lost 4 bases and J lost 4; bases outside the gene matches: 5. This CDR3 contains 14 residues. CDR3 loop: CASSSQGARETQYF. The DNA for the CDR3 is TGTGCCAGCAGTTCCCAGGGGGCGCGAGAGACCCAGTACTTC.

A few counts support this clone. This sequence joins TRBV7-2 and TRBJ2-3; 9 bases align to TRBD2. Germline CDR1 reads SGHTA; CDR2 reads FQGNSA. After removal of 4 bases from V and 0 bases from J, the junction contained 14 bases not matched to a gene. This CDR3 contains 19 residues. CDR3 sequence (DNA): TGTGCCAGCAGCTCCACCCGGAGTAGCGGGAGAGCTAGCACAGATACGCAGTATTTT. Its protein product is CASSSTRSSGRASTDTQYF. Filled out from reference TRBV7-2 and TRBJ2-3, the complete variable domain reads GAGVSQSPSNKVTEKGKDVELRCDPISGHTALYWYRQSLGQGLEFLIYFQGNSAPDKSGLPSDRFSAERTGGSVSTLTIQRTQQEDSAVYLCASSSTRSSGRASTDTQYFGPGTRLTVL.

The V gene is TRBV3-1 (or the pseudogene TRBV3-2), the J gene TRBJ2-1, with TRBD2 as a possible D gene (5 bases). The CDR3 length is 16 residues. V lost 2 bases and J 4 bases, leaving 15 bases between the germline ends. The germline CDR1 and CDR2 sequences are LGHDT and YNNKEL (reference sequence). This CDR3 reads CASSQSPPGYYNEQFF. For the CDR3, the DNA is TGTGCCAGCAGCCAATCCCCCCCGGGATATTACAATGAGCAGTTCTTC.

This clone was found a few times. V gene TRBV25-1 combines with J gene TRBJ1-2; 7 bases are a match to TRBD1. Losses at the gene ends were 2 bases for V and 6 bases for J; bases not matched to a gene: 9. This CDR3 is 15 amino acids long. Germline V gives CDR1 MGHDK, CDR2 SYGVNS. The CDR3 nucleotides read TGTGCCAGCAGTGAAGTAGGTTACAGGGGTCATGGCTACACCTTC. Protein sequence: CASSEVGYRGHGYTF.

Written as DNA, the CDR3 is TGCGCCAGCAGCTTGGGGCAGGTCGACTATGGCTACACCTTC. It translates to CASSLGQVDYGYTF. The chain employs TRBV5-1 and TRBJ1-2; D gene ambiguous. Trimming shortened V by 0 bases and J by 3 bases, and 9 bases separated the two germline ends. This CDR3 is built from 14 residues. Germline lookup yields CDR1 SGHRS and CDR2 YFSETQ.

J is TRBJ2-7 and V is TRBV28, with D hard to call. The CDR3 contains 12 residues. Trimming removed 10 bases from V and 2 bases from J, with 12 bases in between. CDR1 MDHEN and CDR2 SYDVKM come from the germline V gene. CDR3 in DNA: TGTGCCATCCTGACTCCTACCTACGAGCAGTACTTC. Protein sequence: CAILTPTYEQYF.

J is TRBJ2-2 and V is TRBV7-9, with D possibly TRBD1 on 6 matching bases. V was pared by 5 bases and J by 4 bases, with 11 bases between. This CDR3 is built from 14 residues. Germline V gene data show CDR1 as SEHNR and CDR2 as FQNEAQ (reference sequence). The CDR3 bases are TGTGCCAGCAGCCCCCAGGGGATCACCGGGGAGCTGTTTTTT. This gives the protein CASSPQGITGELFF. The variable domain in full, with the rest retrieved from reference TRBV7-9 and TRBJ2-2, is DTGVSQNPRHKITKRGQNVTFRCDPISEHNRLYWYRQTLGQGPEFLTYFQNEAQLEKSRLLSDRFSAERPKGSFSTLEIQRTEQGDSAMYLCASSPQGITGELFFGEGSRLTVL.

The genes are TRBV9 and TRBJ2-1; 9 nucleotides agree with TRBD2. Trimming took 1 base from V and 7 from J; bases not matched to a gene: 6. The CDR3 has 15 residues. The germline gives CDR1 SGDLS, CDR2 YYNGEE. In nucleotides, the CDR3 is TGTGCCAGCAGCGTAACTACGGGACTAGCAAATGAGCAGTTCTTC. As protein: CASSVTTGLANEQFF.

In DNA form, the CDR3 reads TGTGCCAGCAGCCATTCTGGCTTCACAGATACGCAGTATTTT. It yields the protein CASSHSGFTDTQYF. The V gene is TRBV3-1 (or the pseudogene TRBV3-2), the J gene TRBJ2-3; D is ambiguous. CDR1 and CDR2 from the germline V gene are LGHDT and YNNKEL (reference sequence). This CDR3 spans 14 amino acids. The ends were cut back, 3 bases at V and 2 bases at J, with 9 bases in the middle.

V gene TRBV7-9 combines with J gene TRBJ1-4, with TRBD1 matching 9 bases. Trimming removed 5 bases from V and 4 bases from J; junction bases left unmatched: 5. Germline V lookup: CDR1 SEHNR, CDR2 FQNEAQ (reference sequence). This CDR3 has 15 amino acids. The CDR3 loop reads CASSNPGQGNEKLFF. The DNA for the CDR3 is TGTGCCAGCAGCAACCCGGGACAGGGTAATGAAAAACTGTTTTTT.

The V call is TRBV7-6, the J call TRBJ1-5, with 9 bases matching TRBD1. CDR1 is SGHVS, CDR2 FNYEAQ, per germline. CDR3 size: 14 residues. V lost 1 base and J lost 6; bases outside the gene matches: 1. This CDR3 reads CASSLGTGAQPQHF. The CDR3 DNA is TGTGCCAGCAGCTTAGGGACAGGGGCTCAGCCCCAGCATTTT.

The J gene is TRBJ2-1, the V gene TRBV27, with TRBD2 identical over 15 bases. The CDR3 is 20 residues long. V gave up 0 bases and J gave up 0 bases; unmatched junction bases: 6. Germline assignment: CDR1 MNHEY and CDR2 SMNVEV (reference sequence). DNA for the CDR3: TGTGCCAGCAGTTTATCATGGACTAGCGGGAGGGGTAGCTCCTACAATGAGCAGTTCTTC. This codes for CASSLSWTSGRGSSYNEQFF.

This clone turned up a few times. The CDR3 is CASSRRSARLAGGWEQYF. The CDR3 DNA reads as TGTGCCAGCAGCCGACGTTCTGCCAGACTAGCGGGAGGGTGGGAGCAGTACTTC. V is TRBV3-1 (or the pseudogene TRBV3-2) and J is TRBJ2-7, with 14 nucleotides matching TRBD2. V was pared by 4 bases and J by 7 bases, with 15 bases of the junction left unmatched. Germline CDR1 reads LGHDT; CDR2 reads YNNKEL (reference sequence). The CDR3 covers 18 residues.

The gene calls are TRBV3-1 (or the pseudogene TRBV3-2) and TRBJ2-3; D possibly corresponds to TRBD1 (7 bases). CDR3 size: 15 residues. The V end lost 11 bases, the J end lost 0 bases, and 18 bases lay between the germline ends. The germline V gene has CDR1 LGHDT and CDR2 YNNKEL (reference sequence). The CDR3 protein is CAGGTEGTSTDTQYF. CDR3 sequence (DNA): TGTGCCGGCGGGACAGAAGGTACTAGCACAGATACGCAGTATTTT.

V gene TRBV1 combines with J gene TRBJ2-7; the D call TRBD1 from the table was never checked on the DNA. TRBV1 is listed as a pseudogene. The CDR3 loop spans 10 amino acids. CDR3 DNA sequence: TGCACCAGCGGTTCCAGGGAGCAGTACTTC. The encoded protein is CTSGSREQYF.